A selection of T cell receptor beta chains follows, all from one sample in a study of CD8+CD57+ T cells in acquired aplastic anemia. TCRdb re-analysed the reads in MiXCR, keeping a single row per CDR3 protein. The sample lists approximately 170,000 distinct CDR3 sequences, 50% to 75% occurring once. The material sequenced was sorted CD4+, CD8+, or CD8+CD57+ T cells (not recorded which) from PBMCs. The receptor source for this set is a human donor in good health. Each CDR3 is given with its conserved first and last residue. D genes are given only for firm matches. Only some rows state a clone size, as once, few, many or a class for expanded clones.

d_gene | j_gene | v_gene | len | abundance | CDR3aa | CDR3nt
NA | TRBJ2-6 | TRBV20-1 | 17 | NA | CSAEGGAQSSGANVLTF | TGCAGTGCCGAGGGGGGGGCGCAGTCATCTGGGGCCAACGTCCTGACTTTC
NA | TRBJ2-4 | TRBV11-2 | 17 | NA | CASSYEQWQLGKNIQYF | TGTGCCAGCAGCTACGAGCAGTGGCAATTGGGCAAAAACATTCAGTACTTC
NA | TRBJ1-2 | TRBV9 | 15 | NA | CASSEEGGAMYGYTF | TGTGCCAGCAGCGAGGAGGGGGGGGCCATGTATGGCTACACCTTC
TRBD2 | TRBJ2-1 | TRBV7-3 | 15 | many | CASSPIAGSYNEQFF | TGTGCCAGCAGCCCAATAGCGGGAAGCTACAATGAGCAGTTCTTC
NA | TRBJ2-7 | TRBV11-3 | 13 | many | CASRNRVSEEQYF | TGTGCCAGCAGAAATAGGGTTTCCGAGGAGCAGTACTTC
TRBD1 | TRBJ2-4 | TRBV20-1 | 14 | NA | CSARDLTGVNIQYF | TGCAGTGCTAGAGATCTGACAGGGGTGAACATTCAGTACTTC
NA | TRBJ2-3 | TRBV6-4 | 11 | many | CASIFPDTQYF | TGTGCCAGCATATTTCCAGATACGCAGTATTTT
NA | TRBJ2-5 | TRBV2 | 13 | few | CASSVGGAETQYF | TGTGCCAGCAGTGTAGGGGGGGCAGAGACCCAGTACTTC
NA | TRBJ2-7 | TRBV7-6 | 14 | many | CASSLEPNSYEQYF | TGTGCCAGCAGCTTAGAACCCAACAGCTACGAGCAGTACTTC
TRBD2 | TRBJ2-1 | TRBV19 | 16 | many | CASSSLTSGRFNEQFF | TGTGCCAGTAGTAGCCTGACTAGCGGGAGATTCAATGAGCAGTTCTTC
TRBD1 | TRBJ1-2 | TRBV5-4 | 16 | NA | CASSSGQGGESVLYTF | TGTGCCAGCAGCTCCGGACAGGGTGGGGAGTCCGTTCTCTACACCTTC
TRBD1 | TRBJ2-7 | TRBV7-6 | 15 | many | CASSLGTGGFYEQYF | TGTGCCAGCAGCTTAGGGACAGGGGGGTTCTACGAGCAGTACTTC
NA | TRBJ2-3 | TRBV7-2 | 14 | NA | CASSLSWATDTQYF | TGTGCCAGCAGCTTATCGTGGGCCACAGATACGCAGTATTTT
NA | TRBJ1-4 | TRBV3-1 | 13 | few | CASSRRVWEKLFF | TGTGCCAGCAGCCGTCGGGTTTGGGAAAAACTGTTTTTT
NA | TRBJ1-6 | TRBV20-1 | 14 | few | CSPRHPPHNSPLHF | TGCAGTCCAAGACACCCGCCCCATAATTCACCCCTCCACTTT